Below, 15 T cell receptor beta chains from the same sample are listed, as sequenced in a study of persistence of HIV-infected CD4 T cells. The antigens of these receptors remain unknown. Lysates of CMV-infected fibroblasts at 8 to 10 ug/mL stimulated these cells. CD40L-negative CD69-negative CD45RO-high memory CD4+ T cells were sorted as populations depleted of antigen-responding cells. Sequencing used immunoSEQ version 4 in survey mode. Sequencing was performed with immunoSEQ multiplex PCR; in TCRdb, only in-frame clones are kept and a portion is missing. The sample carries about 28,000 clones, roughly 82% recorded once. Source: CD4+ T cells sorted from PBMCs after approximately 20-hour stimulation, taken from a patient who received antiretroviral therapy. These receptor sequences come from an adult man with HIV who was CMV-seropositive.

The V and J genes are TRBV27 and TRBJ2-1, with 13 positions matching TRBD2. The CDR3 covers 18 residues. Germline CDR1 and CDR2: MNHEY and SMNVEV (reference sequence). Trimming removed 3 bases from V and 7 bases from J; junction bases left unmatched: 12. The CDR3 DNA follows: TGTGCCAGCAGTTTCTTAGGTACCGGACTAGCGGGGGTTAATGAGCAGTTCTTC. Translating it yields CASSFLGTGLAGVNEQFF.

The chain recombines TRBV2 with TRBJ1-6, with D possibly TRBD1 on 5 matching bases. Germline V CDR1 and CDR2: SNHLY, FYNNEI. CDR3 length: 15 residues. Trimming stripped 0 bases from V and 10 bases from J, with 13 bases between. The CDR3 is CASSEAGDLYSPLHF. CDR3 in DNA: TGTGCCAGCAGTGAAGCGGGGGATTTGTACTCACCCCTCCACTTT.

The V and J genes are TRBV5-1 and TRBJ2-3; maybe TRBD2 (5 bases). This CDR3 is 16 amino acids long. The germline CDR1 and CDR2 sequences are SGHRS and YFSETQ. Trimming took 0 bases from V and 2 from J, leaving 13 bases between them. The CDR3, as DNA: TGCGCCAGCAGCTTGGATGGGAATCGGGACACAGATACGCAGTATTTT. Translating gives CASSLDGNRDTDTQYF.

This clone is labeled as medium-sized. The chain carries TRBV5-1 and TRBJ1-6, with 9 bases that match TRBD1. With 0 bases clipped from V and 10 bases from J, the junction kept 5 bases outside the gene matches. The CDR3 loop spans 15 amino acids. The germline gives CDR1 SGHRS, CDR2 YFSETQ. The CDR3 protein is CASSLEGQGRSPLHF. In nucleotides, the CDR3 is TGCGCCAGCAGCTTGGAGGGACAGGGCCGATCACCCCTCCACTTT. The variable domain in full, completed from reference TRBV5-1 and TRBJ1-6, reads KAGVTQTPRYLIKTRGQQVTLSCSPISGHRSVSWYQQTPGQGLQFLFEYFSETQRNKGNFPGRFSGRQFSNSRSEMNVSTLELGDSALYLCASSLEGQGRSPLHFGNGTRLTVT.

V usage is TRBV7-2 and J usage is TRBJ1-4; D is ambiguous. Germline V lookup: CDR1 SGHTA, CDR2 FQGNSA. The ends were cut back, 1 base at V and 5 bases at J, with 14 bases in the middle. The CDR3 consists of 16 residues. The CDR3 nucleotides read TGTGCCAGCAGCTTAGGGGTACAGCGACGAAATGAAAAACTGTTTTTT. Its protein is CASSLGVQRRNEKLFF.

The chain links TRBV18 to TRBJ1-1; D uncertain. The germline V gene has CDR1 KGHSH and CDR2 LQKENI. V lost 2 bases and J lost 1, with 11 bases in between. This CDR3 is 15 amino acids long. CDR3 bases: TGTGCCAGCTCACCAGGGCGTGCGGGGAACACTGAAGCTTTCTTT. This gives the protein CASSPGRAGNTEAFF.

V gene TRBV11-2 combines with J gene TRBJ1-2; 8 bases are a match to TRBD1. Germline V gives CDR1 SGHAT, CDR2 FQNNGV. Trimming took 3 bases from V and 5 from J; bases not matched to a gene: 2. The CDR3 spans 13 residues. The CDR3 region is CASSFDRGYGYTF. In nucleotides, the CDR3 is TGTGCCAGCAGCTTCGACAGGGGATATGGCTACACCTTC.

The J gene is TRBJ2-7, the V gene TRBV5-1; 7 bases map to TRBD1. Germline V gene sequence: CDR1 SGHRS, CDR2 YFSETQ. Losses at the gene ends were 4 bases for V and 0 bases for J; bases not matched to a gene: 7. The length of the CDR3 is 15 residues. The DNA for the CDR3 is TGCGCCAGCAGCCCGAGGACAGGAGACTCCTACGAGCAGTACTTC. Its translation is CASSPRTGDSYEQYF.

J is TRBJ2-7 and V is TRBV7-9; D possibly matches TRBD1 or TRBD2 (6 bases each). V lost 1 base, J lost 4 bases, and 11 bases lay in between. CDR3 length: 14 residues. The germline V gene encodes CDR1 SEHNR and CDR2 FQNEAQ (reference sequence). The CDR3 reads CASSLEGGPYEQYF. Written as DNA, the CDR3 is TGTGCCAGCAGCTTAGAAGGGGGGCCGTACGAGCAGTACTTC.

This clone has only one observation. The V and J genes are TRBV28 and TRBJ1-2, with no clear D. The V end lost 9 bases, the J end lost 2 bases, and 16 bases lay between the germline ends. The germline CDR1 and CDR2 sequences are MDHEN and SYDVKM. The CDR3 consists of 14 residues. DNA for the CDR3: TGTGCCAGTCGGGAATTAACAGAGAACTATGGCTACACCTTC. It encodes CASRELTENYGYTF.

Regarding this clone: One junction end disagrees with the germline gene, perhaps due to a read error. V usage is TRBV7-9 and J usage is TRBJ2-1, with 11 bases that match TRBD2. There are 14 residues in the CDR3. Germline lookup yields CDR1 SEHNR and CDR2 FQNEAQ (reference sequence). CDR3 sequence: CASSVAGGKAEQFF. CDR3 nucleotide sequence: TGTGCCAGCAGCGTAGCGGGGGGGAAAGCGGAGCAGTTCTTC.

This clone was observed a few times. The chain carries TRBV7-9 and TRBJ1-2; TRBD1 aligns across 9 bases. V was pared by 1 base and J by 11 bases, with 2 bases of the junction left unmatched. This CDR3 has 12 amino acids. Per germline, CDR1 SEHNR and CDR2 FQNEAQ (reference sequence). The CDR3 protein is CASSLEDRGYTF. Written as DNA, the CDR3 is TGTGCCAGCAGCTTAGAGGACAGGGGTTACACCTTC.

The rearrangement uses TRBV11-3 and TRBJ1-2; D possibly corresponds to TRBD1 (5 bases). CDR1 is SGHNT, CDR2 YENEEA, per germline. This CDR3 spans 13 amino acids. V was cut by 5 bases and J by 5 bases, with 12 bases left in between. The CDR3 spells CASSQRTGYGYTF. Written as DNA, the CDR3 is TGTGCCAGCAGCCAACGTACAGGTTATGGCTACACCTTC.

The chain combines TRBV7-2 with TRBJ2-7, with D possibly being TRBD1 (7 bases). The V and J ends lost 4 bases and 7 bases respectively, with 20 bases between them. CDR1 is SGHTA, CDR2 FQGNSA, per germline. The CDR3 loop spans 15 amino acids. The DNA of the CDR3 is TGTGCCAGCAGCTGGACAGGAAAATCCGCGGGGGAGCAGTACTTC. This sequence encodes CASSWTGKSAGEQYF.

The chain uses TRBV6-5 and TRBJ2-2; 7 bases are shared with TRBD2. Per the germline V gene, CDR1 is MNHEY and CDR2 is SVGAGI. The CDR3 spans 11 residues. V shed 8 bases and J 9 bases; nucleotides not matched to a gene: 3. The CDR3 nucleotides are TGTGCCAGCCTGGGAGGGCGGGAGCTGTTTTTT. It codes for CASLGGRELFF.